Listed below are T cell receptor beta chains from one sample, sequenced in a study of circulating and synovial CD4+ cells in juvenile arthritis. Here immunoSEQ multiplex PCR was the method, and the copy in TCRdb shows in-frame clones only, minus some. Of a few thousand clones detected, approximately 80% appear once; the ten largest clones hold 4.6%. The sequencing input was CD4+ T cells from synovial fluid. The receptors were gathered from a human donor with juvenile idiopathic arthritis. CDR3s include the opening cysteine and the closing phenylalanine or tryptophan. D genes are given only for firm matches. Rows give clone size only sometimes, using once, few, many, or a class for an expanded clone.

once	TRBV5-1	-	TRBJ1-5	TGCGCCAGTCGGGAGGAATTCAATCAGCCCCAGCATTTT	CASREEFNQPQHF
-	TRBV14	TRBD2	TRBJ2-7	TGTGCCAGCAGCCAAGGGGGGGGACTCAGCTCCAGGGAGCAGTACTTC	CASSQGGGLSSREQYF
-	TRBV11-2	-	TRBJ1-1	TGTGCCAGCAGCTGGCGGGGAAACACTGAAGCTTTCTTT	CASSWRGNTEAFF
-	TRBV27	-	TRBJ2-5	TGTGCCAGCAGTTCAGGGGGGGAGACCCAGTACTTC	CASSSGGETQYF
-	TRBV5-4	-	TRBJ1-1	TGTGCCAGCAGCTTGGAGAGCAACACTGAAGCTTTCTTT	CASSLESNTEAFF
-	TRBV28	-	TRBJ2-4	TGTGCCAGCACCTATTTTCGCGCGGGGGCCAAAAACATTCAGTACTTC	CASTYFRAGAKNIQYF
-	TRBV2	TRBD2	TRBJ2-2	TGTGCCAGCAGTTACGGTGGGGGGGCCGGGGAGCTGTTTTTT	CASSYGGGAGELFF
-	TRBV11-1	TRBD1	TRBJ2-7	TGTGCCAGCAGCTTAGCGTTGGGGACAGGTTACTACGAGCAGTACTTC	CASSLALGTGYYEQYF
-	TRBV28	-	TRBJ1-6	TGTGCCAGCAGTGGAGGTGGTTCACCCCTCCACTTT	CASSGGGSPLHF
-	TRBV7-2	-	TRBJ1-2	TGTGCCAGCAGCTTAGATGCTGGCGGGATAAGGGGCTACACCTTC	CASSLDAGGIRGYTF
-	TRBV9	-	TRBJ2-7	TGTGCCAGCAGCGTAGAACCCCGGGGCGAGCAGTACTTC	CASSVEPRGEQYF
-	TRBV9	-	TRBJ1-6	TGTGCCAGCAGCGTAGCTGTTAGAGGTTCACCCCTCCACTTT	CASSVAVRGSPLHF
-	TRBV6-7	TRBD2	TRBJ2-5	TGTGCCAGCAGTTATAAGCTAGCGGGGGGGCCGGGAGAGACCCAGTACTTC	CASSYKLAGGPGETQYF
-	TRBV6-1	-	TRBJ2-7	TGTGCCAGCAGTGAAGTGGGCAGGGCCTACGAGCAGTACTTC	CASSEVGRAYEQYF
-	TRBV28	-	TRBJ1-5	TGTGCCAGCACCGTCGGGGGGGGCAATCAGCCCCAGCATTTT	CASTVGGGNQPQHF
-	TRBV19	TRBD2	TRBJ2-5	TGTGCCAGCAGCCGGGGGGCGGGAGGAGAGACCCAGTACTTC	CASSRGAGGETQYF
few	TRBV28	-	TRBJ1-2	TGTGCCAGCAGTCACCTCCTCTGGCGGGAGGAGAACTATGGCTACACCTTC	CASSHLLWREENYGYTF
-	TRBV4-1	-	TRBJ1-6	TGCGCCAGCAGCCAAGAGCTGCCAGGGGCCTCCTATAATTCACCCCTCCACTTT	CASSQELPGASYNSPLHF
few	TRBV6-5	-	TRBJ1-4	TGTGCCAGCAGGACAGCGTCAACTAATGAAAAACTGTTTTTT	CASRTASTNEKLFF
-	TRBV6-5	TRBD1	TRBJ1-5	TGTGCCAGCAGGGACAGGGGAGGGAGCAATCAGCCCCAGCATTTT	CASRDRGGSNQPQHF
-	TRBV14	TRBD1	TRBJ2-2	TGTGCCAGCAGCCATCTGGGACAGGGACCCCGAGGGACCGGGGAGCTGTTTTTT	CASSHLGQGPRGTGELFF
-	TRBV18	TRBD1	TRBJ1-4	TGTGCCAGCTCACCATCCGGACAGGGGAGACTGTTTTTT	CASSPSGQGRLFF
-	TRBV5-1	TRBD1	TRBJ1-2	TGCGCCAGCAGCTTGGAAGGGGGCCGCTATGGCTACACCTTC	CASSLEGGRYGYTF
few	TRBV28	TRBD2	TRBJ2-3	TGTGCCAGCAAGATGGGGGGGAGCACAGATACGCAGTATTTT	CASKMGGSTDTQYF
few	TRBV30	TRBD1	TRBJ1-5	TGTGCCTGGAGGGGGACAGAAAATCAGCCCCAGCATTTT	CAWRGTENQPQHF
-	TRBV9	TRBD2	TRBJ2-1	TGTGCCAGCAGCCCCCGGGGGACTAACAATGAGCAGTTCTTC	CASSPRGTNNEQFF
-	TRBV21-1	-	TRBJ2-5	TGTGCCAGCAGCCGCCGAGGACTAGCGGGAGGGGAGACCCAGTACTTC	CASSRRGLAGGETQYF
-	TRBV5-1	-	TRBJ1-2	TGCGCCAGCAGCCTAGACACTGGACATAACTATGGCTACACCTTC	CASSLDTGHNYGYTF
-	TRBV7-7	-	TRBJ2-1	TGTGCCAGCAGCTTATCGGGGGGCGGCAATGAGCAGTTCTTC	CASSLSGGGNEQFF